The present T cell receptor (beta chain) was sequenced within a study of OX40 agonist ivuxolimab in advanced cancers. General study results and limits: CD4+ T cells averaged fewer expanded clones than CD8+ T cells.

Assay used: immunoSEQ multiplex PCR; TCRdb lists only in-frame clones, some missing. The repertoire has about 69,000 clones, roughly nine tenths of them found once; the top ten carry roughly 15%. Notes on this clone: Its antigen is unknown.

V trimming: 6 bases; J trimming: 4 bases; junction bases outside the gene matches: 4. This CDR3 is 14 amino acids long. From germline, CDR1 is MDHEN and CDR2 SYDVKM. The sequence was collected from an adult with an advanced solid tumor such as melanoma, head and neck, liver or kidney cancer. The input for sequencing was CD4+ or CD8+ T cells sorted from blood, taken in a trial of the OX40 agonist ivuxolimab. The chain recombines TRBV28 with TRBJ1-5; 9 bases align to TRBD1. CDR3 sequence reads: CASSRTGENQPQHF. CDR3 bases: TGTGCCAGCAGCCGGACAGGGGAAAATCAGCCCCAGCATTTT. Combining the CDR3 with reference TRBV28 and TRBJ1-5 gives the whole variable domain DVKVTQSSRYLVKRTGEKVFLECVQDMDHENMFWYRQDPGLGLRLIYFSYDVKMKEKGDIPEGYSVSREKKERFSLILESASTNQTSMYLCASSRTGENQPQHFGDGTRLSIL.